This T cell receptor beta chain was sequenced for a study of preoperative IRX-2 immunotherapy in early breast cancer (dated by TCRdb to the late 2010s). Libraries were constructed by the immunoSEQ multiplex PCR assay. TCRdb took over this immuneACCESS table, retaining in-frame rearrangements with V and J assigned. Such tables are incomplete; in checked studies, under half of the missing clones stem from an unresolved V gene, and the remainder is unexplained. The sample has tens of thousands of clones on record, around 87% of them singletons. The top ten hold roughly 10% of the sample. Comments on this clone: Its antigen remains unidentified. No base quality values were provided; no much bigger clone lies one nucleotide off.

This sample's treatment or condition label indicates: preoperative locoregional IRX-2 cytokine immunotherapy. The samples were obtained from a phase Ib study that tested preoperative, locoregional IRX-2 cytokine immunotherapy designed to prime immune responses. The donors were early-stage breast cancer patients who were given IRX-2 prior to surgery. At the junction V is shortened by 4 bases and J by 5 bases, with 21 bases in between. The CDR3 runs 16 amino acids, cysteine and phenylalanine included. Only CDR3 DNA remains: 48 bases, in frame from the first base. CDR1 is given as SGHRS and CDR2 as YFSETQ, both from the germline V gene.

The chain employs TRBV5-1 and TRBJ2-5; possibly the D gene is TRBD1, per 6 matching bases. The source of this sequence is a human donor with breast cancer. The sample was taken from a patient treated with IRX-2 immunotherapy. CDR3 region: CASSVRSDRPQETQYF. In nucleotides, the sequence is TGCGCCAGCAGCGTGCGCTCCGACAGGCCGCAGGAGACCCAGTACTTC. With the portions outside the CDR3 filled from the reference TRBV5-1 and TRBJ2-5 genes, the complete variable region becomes KAGVTQTPRYLIKTRGQQVTLSCSPISGHRSVSWYQQTPGQGLQFLFEYFSETQRNKGNFPGRFSGRQFSNSRSEMNVSTLELGDSALYLCASSVRSDRPQETQYFGPGTRLLVL.